This T cell receptor beta chain stems from a study of cytomegalovirus exposure and HLA in healthy donors. Findings and limits, study-wide: CMV serostatus was the sole immune exposure data available.

This PCR relied on a set of 60 Vbeta primers and 13 Jbeta primers. The repertoire was sequenced with immunoSEQ multiplex PCR; TCRdb's copy has only in-frame clones and lacks some. This sample's clone table lists 180,000 or so clones. About this clone: Its antigen remains unidentified.

Trimming cost V 2 bases and J 4 bases; bases outside gene matches: 5. Germline assignment: CDR1 SEHNR and CDR2 FQNEAQ (reference sequence). CDR3 length: 16 amino acids. The chain joins TRBV7-9 to TRBJ2-6; 7 bases are a match to TRBD1. The sequenced sample consisted of PBMCs. The TCR comes from a boy younger than 18 in good health and CMV-seronegative. CDR3 sequence (DNA): TGTGCCAGCAGCTTACTGACAGGGCCCGGGGCCAACGTCCTGACTTTC. This sequence encodes CASSLLTGPGANVLTF.